The clone carrying this T cell receptor (beta chain) showed up just a few times. The data stem from a study of cytomegalovirus exposure and HLA in healthy donors. Researchers ran the PCR with 60 Vbeta and 13 Jbeta primers. Repertoires were generated with immunoSEQ multiplex PCR, while TCRdb's copy carries only in-frame clones and drops some. There are some 130,000 clones in the sample; around 77% occur only once, and roughly 3.9% lies in the top ten. Trimming cost V 5 bases and J 0 bases, with 14 bases left between them. The CDR3 has 15 residues. Germline V gene data show CDR1 as MDHEN and CDR2 as SYDVKM.

Sequencing was done on a sample of PBMCs. The sequence was collected from a male donor in good health and CMV-seropositive. V gene TRBV28 combines with J gene TRBJ2-7; the D is unclear. The CDR3 sequence is CASSHSSGGSYEQYF. The CDR3 DNA reads as TGTGCCAGCAGTCACTCCTCTGGCGGCTCCTACGAGCAGTACTTC.